This is a list of T cell receptor beta chains from one sample in a study of blood T cell repertoires in COVID-19. Produced via immunoSEQ multiplex PCR; TCRdb's table is partial and in-frame only. The sample carries under 550,000 clones, approximately 90% recorded once. Source material: peripheral blood. The receptor source for this set is a young man with COVID-19, enrolled during active disease. The CDR3 runs from the conserved cysteine through the conserved F or W. Each record gives: J gene, CDR3 length, clone size, D gene, V gene, CDR3 DNA, CDR3 protein. D genes are given only for firm matches. Some rows mark clone size as missing; the rest say once, few, many or name a class of expanded clone.

TRBJ2-7	15	NA	TRBD1	TRBV15	TGTGCCACCAGCAGAGTGCAGGGGGTGTCCTACGAGCAGTACTTC	CATSRVQGVSYEQYF
TRBJ2-1	13	NA	NA	TRBV18	TGTGCCAGCTCGGGGCCAAGTGACAATGAGCAGTTCTTC	CASSGPSDNEQFF
TRBJ2-7	13	NA	TRBD1	TRBV12-3/TRBV12-4	TGTGCCAGCAAGGGGGCTGGATACTACGAGCAGTACTTC	CASKGAGYYEQYF
TRBJ1-3	13	NA	NA	TRBV14	TGTGCCAGCAGCCAAGTGTCCGGGAACACCATATATTTT	CASSQVSGNTIYF
TRBJ2-3	16	NA	NA	TRBV3-1/TRBV3-2	TGTGCCAGCAGCCAAGCTCTCGGGAGTAATCAAGATACGCAGTATTTT	CASSQALGSNQDTQYF
TRBJ2-3	15	NA	NA	TRBV1	TGCACCCCAAGGTGTGCGGGGGGCCTTACAGATACGCAGTATTTT	CTPRCAGGLTDTQYF
TRBJ1-1	13	NA	NA	TRBV6-5	TGTGCCAGCAGTACCACTTGGAACACTGAAGCTTTCTTT	CASSTTWNTEAFF
TRBJ1-4	16	NA	NA	TRBV4-1	TGCGCCAGCAGCCTCGTTTGGGGCAGGGGTAAGGAAAAACTGTTTTTT	CASSLVWGRGKEKLFF
TRBJ1-6	15	NA	NA	TRBV6-5	TGTGCCAGCAGTTATTCCTTTACTTATAATTCACCCCTCCACTTT	CASSYSFTYNSPLHF
TRBJ1-5	12	NA	TRBD1	TRBV10-2	TGCGCCAGCAGTACAGGGGATCAGCCCCAGCATTTT	CASSTGDQPQHF
TRBJ2-7	16	NA	NA	TRBV19	TGTGCCAGTAGTATCCCCCCATCGGACAGCTCCTACGAGCAGTACTTC	CASSIPPSDSSYEQYF
TRBJ2-7	14	NA	TRBD1	TRBV6-5	TGTGCCAGCATGAGGGACAGGGGGCTCAACGAGCAGTACTTC	CASMRDRGLNEQYF
TRBJ1-5	13	NA	NA	TRBV7-6	TGTGCCAGCAGCGAAGTTAGGGGGCAGCCCCAGCATTTT	CASSEVRGQPQHF
TRBJ2-7	14	NA	TRBD2	TRBV29-1	TGCAGCGTTATCGCGGGGGGCCTAACCTACGAGCAGTACTTC	CSVIAGGLTYEQYF
TRBJ2-5	13	NA	NA	TRBV7-9	TGTGCCAGCAGCTTCGTCGGGGGAGAGACCCAGTACTTC	CASSFVGGETQYF
TRBJ2-7	13	NA	TRBD2	TRBV6-5	TGTGCCAGCATTTTCGGCGGGAGGTGGGAGCAGTACTTC	CASIFGGRWEQYF
TRBJ1-1	15	NA	NA	TRBV5-6	TGTGCCAGCAGCGCCAACCACAGGGATTACTCTGAAGCTTTCTTT	CASSANHRDYSEAFF
TRBJ2-6	15	once	TRBD1	TRBV27	TGTGCCAGCAGAGTACAGGGGTTGGGGGCCAACGTCCTGACTTTC	CASRVQGLGANVLTF
TRBJ2-7	16	few	NA	TRBV7-9	TGTGCCAGCAGCTTTGACGGCTCGACTAATTTCTACGAGCAGTACTTC	CASSFDGSTNFYEQYF
TRBJ2-2	13	NA	NA	TRBV5-1	TGCGCCAGCAGCCCGCTGCAGGACGGGGAGCTGTTTTTT	CASSPLQDGELFF
TRBJ1-6	15	NA	NA	TRBV6-5	TGTGCCAGCAGTTACGATCAGTCCGGAGATTCACCCCTCCACTTT	CASSYDQSGDSPLHF
TRBJ2-1	16	NA	TRBD2	TRBV4-1	TGCGCCAGCAGCCAGCGTCGGGAGGGCCCTTACAATGAGCAGTTCTTC	CASSQRREGPYNEQFF
TRBJ2-2	14	NA	TRBD2	TRBV7-8	TGTGCCAGCAGCTTGGGACTAGATAACGGGGAGCTGTTTTTT	CASSLGLDNGELFF
TRBJ2-3	15	NA	TRBD1	TRBV6-5	TGTGCCAGCAGTTACACAGGGGGCAGGCCAGATACGCAGTATTTT	CASSYTGGRPDTQYF
TRBJ2-1	15	NA	TRBD2	TRBV5-1	TGCGCCAGCAGCTCCGGACTAGCATATCTCAATGAGCAGTTCTTC	CASSSGLAYLNEQFF
TRBJ1-2	13	once	NA	TRBV2	TGTGCCAGCAGCGTAGACAGTCCCTATGGCTACACCTTC	CASSVDSPYGYTF
TRBJ2-7	14	NA	NA	TRBV15	TGTGCCACCAGCAGAGATCTAGTAGATGGCGAGCAGTACTTC	CATSRDLVDGEQYF
TRBJ2-3	16	NA	TRBD2	TRBV7-3	TGTGCCAGCAGCTTAAGACTAGCGGGCGATGCAGATACGCAGTATTTT	CASSLRLAGDADTQYF
TRBJ2-7	13	NA	NA	TRBV29-1	TGCAGCGTCGCCGGACTCTTAAACTACGAGCAGTACTTC	CSVAGLLNYEQYF
TRBJ2-5	16	NA	TRBD2	TRBV2	TGTGCCAGCTCCGGGACTAGCGGGGGGGCCGTGGAGACCCAGTACTTC	CASSGTSGGAVETQYF
TRBJ2-7	14	NA	NA	TRBV5-1	TGCGCCAGCAGCTTGGGGACTGTAGTGAACGAGCAGTACTTC	CASSLGTVVNEQYF
TRBJ1-2	13	NA	TRBD1	TRBV5-6	TGTGCCAGCAGCTTGGTGGACAGGGGTAGCTACACCTTC	CASSLVDRGSYTF
TRBJ1-4	15	NA	TRBD1	TRBV6-5	TGTGCCAGCAGTCGCCAACAGGGGACAGAAGAAAAACTGTTTTTT	CASSRQQGTEEKLFF
TRBJ1-1	13	once	TRBD1	TRBV3-1/TRBV3-2	TGTGCCAGCAGCCCCGGGACAGGCACTGAAGCTTTCTTT	CASSPGTGTEAFF
TRBJ2-5	15	NA	NA	TRBV7-9	TGTGCCAGCACCTCAAGGGGCCCTACGCAAGAGACCCAGTACTTC	CASTSRGPTQETQYF
TRBJ2-3	16	NA	TRBD2	TRBV7-3	TGTGCCAGCAGCGTCATAGCGGGAGGGGGCACAGATACGCAGTATTTT	CASSVIAGGGTDTQYF
TRBJ1-5	15	once	TRBD1	TRBV7-2	TGTGCCAGCAGCTTTGAGGGGGCCGGGGGTCAGCCCCAGCATTTT	CASSFEGAGGQPQHF
TRBJ1-2	16	NA	NA	TRBV5-6	TGTGCCAGCAGCTACTCCCCTTCGGACAGCAACTATGGCTACACCTTC	CASSYSPSDSNYGYTF
TRBJ1-5	15	NA	NA	TRBV6-5	TGTGCCAGCAGTTACTCTTTAACGGGCAATCAGCCCCAGCATTTT	CASSYSLTGNQPQHF
TRBJ1-3	15	few	TRBD1	TRBV6-5	TGTGCCAGCAGTTTGACAGGGGATGCTGGAAACACCATATATTTT	CASSLTGDAGNTIYF
TRBJ2-7	12	NA	NA	TRBV28	TGTGCCAGCGAGGCGGGAACCTACGAGCAGTACTTC	CASEAGTYEQYF
TRBJ1-3	13	NA	NA	TRBV14	TGTGCCAGCCGAGAGACGGGGAGAAACACCATATATTTT	CASRETGRNTIYF
TRBJ1-3	14	NA	TRBD1	TRBV30	TGTGCCTGGAGTGGGCAGGGGGGAGGAAACACCATATATTTT	CAWSGQGGGNTIYF
TRBJ2-3	15	NA	TRBD2	TRBV27	TGTGCCAGCAGCTTGACTAGCGGGAGTTCAGATACGCAGTATTTT	CASSLTSGSSDTQYF
TRBJ1-6	14	NA	NA	TRBV21-1	TGTGCCAGCAGCTCTGGACAGTATAATTCACCCCTCCACTTT	CASSSGQYNSPLHF
TRBJ1-1	11	NA	NA	TRBV11-2	TGTGCCAGCAGCCACAGACAGGAAGCTTTCTTT	CASSHRQEAFF
TRBJ2-7	14	NA	NA	TRBV5-1	TGCGCCAGCAGCGGTGGACAGAATTCCTACGAGCAGTACTTC	CASSGGQNSYEQYF
TRBJ2-2	14	NA	NA	TRBV14	TGTGCCAGCAGCCAAAAGAGAGTCGCCGGGGAGCTGTTTTTT	CASSQKRVAGELFF
TRBJ2-7	17	NA	TRBD2	TRBV10-3	TGTGCCATCGCCGGGACTAGCGCTCCGGGGCCTTCCTACGAGCAGTACTTC	CAIAGTSAPGPSYEQYF
TRBJ2-7	15	NA	TRBD2	TRBV7-9	TGTGCCAGCAGCCCCACGGGAGGTGCGTTGTTCGAGCAGTACTTC	CASSPTGGALFEQYF
TRBJ1-1	13	NA	NA	TRBV5-6	TGTGCCAGCAGCTTGTTGGCGGGGCTTGGAGCTTTCTTT	CASSLLAGLGAFF
TRBJ2-2	17	NA	TRBD2	TRBV4-2	TGTGCCAGCAGCCAAGGGACTAGCGGGGTGAACACCGGGGAGCTGTTTTTT	CASSQGTSGVNTGELFF
TRBJ1-5	14	NA	NA	TRBV19	TGTGCCAGTACCACCCTGGAGGGGCTGCGGCCCCAGCATTTT	CASTTLEGLRPQHF
TRBJ1-3	15	NA	NA	TRBV11-3	TGTGCCAGCAGTGTTTCCGGGTTCACTGGAAACACCATATATTTT	CASSVSGFTGNTIYF
TRBJ2-5	16	NA	TRBD2	TRBV5-1	TGCGCCAGCAGCTTGGTTCAAGCGGGGGCAGGGGAGACCCAGTACTTC	CASSLVQAGAGETQYF
TRBJ2-1	12	NA	TRBD2	TRBV7-9	TGTGCCAGCAGCCCACTAGCGAATGAGCAGTTCTTC	CASSPLANEQFF
TRBJ2-1	16	NA	TRBD1	TRBV24-1	TGTGCCACCAGTGATATTCAAGGGGGCGCGTACAATGAGCAGTTCTTC	CATSDIQGGAYNEQFF
TRBJ1-6	14	NA	TRBD1	TRBV19	TGTGCCAGTAGTCCGACAGGGGGTAATTCACCCCTCCACTTT	CASSPTGGNSPLHF
TRBJ2-5	13	once	TRBD1	TRBV3-1/TRBV3-2	TGTGCCAGCAGCCGAGGACAGGCTCGGACCCAGTACTTC	CASSRGQARTQYF